A single sample is the source of the 5 T cell receptor beta chains below, sequenced in a study of cytomegalovirus exposure and HLA in healthy donors (dated by TCRdb to 2015 to 2018). Receptor libraries were prepared by the immunoSEQ multiplex PCR assay. TCRdb carries this immuneACCESS record with in-frame sequences only. Its versions omit some clonotypes, under half of them owing to an unresolved V gene in the studies checked, with the rest unexplained. The sample data list approximately 140,000 clones, and roughly 88% of these were observed just once. 7.5% to 10% of the sample belongs to the ten largest clones. Sequenced input: PBMCs. Receptors originate from a woman between 18 and 29 years old in good health and CMV-seropositive.

V gene TRBV6-1 combines with J gene TRBJ2-2; TRBD1 matches 7 bases. The CDR3 totals 15 residues. The trim removed 4 bases at V and 6 bases at J, leaving 8 bases unmatched. CDR1 is MNHNS, CDR2 SASEGT, per germline. CDR3 amino acids: CASSARDSRSGELFF. The CDR3 DNA reads as TGTGCCAGCAGTGCTCGGGACAGTCGTTCCGGGGAGCTGTTTTTT.

The rearrangement joins TRBV4-2 to TRBJ2-2, with 7 bases that match TRBD1. Trimming removed 0 bases from V and 0 bases from J; junction bases left unmatched: 1. The CDR3 runs 16 residues. In germline, CDR1 is LGHNA, CDR2 YNFKEQ. The CDR3 nucleotides are TGTGCCAGCAGCCAAGAAACAGGGGCGAACACCGGGGAGCTGTTTTTT. Protein: CASSQETGANTGELFF.

This clone was seen only a few times. The chain uses TRBV7-2 and TRBJ2-2; TRBD2 agrees at 7 bases. The V gene's germline CDR1 is SGHTA and CDR2 FQGNSA. This CDR3 is built from 16 residues. J gave up 2 bases and V 1 base, and 4 bases lay outside the gene matches. CDR3 region: CASSLVSGTNTGELFF. CDR3 nucleotides: TGTGCCAGCAGCTTAGTCAGCGGGACCAACACCGGGGAGCTGTTTTTT.

J is TRBJ2-3 and V is TRBV7-2; D perhaps matches TRBD1 (6 bases). The CDR3 totals 16 residues. The germline CDR1 and CDR2 sequences are SGHTA and FQGNSA. V lost 4 bases to trimming and J lost 2 bases, with 16 bases between them. The CDR3 DNA reads as TGTGCCAGCAGCTCCCGGGACACGGCGCCCACAGATACGCAGTATTTT. Amino acids: CASSSRDTAPTDTQYF.

The chain recombines TRBV30 with TRBJ2-7, with 10 nucleotides matching TRBD1. Looked up from germline, CDR1 is GTSNPN and CDR2 is SVGIG (reference sequence). The CDR3 is 13 residues long. V trimming: 4 bases; J trimming: 3 bases; junction bases outside the gene matches: 3. CDR3 amino acids: CAWTRTGGYEQYF. The CDR3 DNA sequence: TGTGCCTGGACAAGGACAGGGGGCTACGAGCAGTACTTC.